The rows below give T cell receptor beta chains drawn from one sample of a study of T cells in Graves' hyperthyroidism and ophthalmopathy. TCRdb called the multiplex PCR reads again in MiXCR, with one record for every CDR3 protein. The data contain 600,000 to 700,000 distinct CDR3 sequences, about 45% of them singletons. What was sequenced was peripheral blood or thyroid tissue (not recorded which). The receptors stem from an adult man with Graves' disease, either hyperthyroidism or ophthalmopathy (not recorded which). The CDR3 runs from the conserved cysteine through the conserved F or W. A D gene is named only where the DNA matches it firmly. The listing skips clone size in some rows; elsewhere it reads once, few, many or a size class.

J gene | V gene | clone size | D gene | CDR3 DNA | CDR3 protein
TRBJ1-5 | TRBV29-1 | NA | NA | TGCAGCGCATATGAGGGCTCGAATCAGCCCCAGCATTTT | CSAYEGSNQPQHF
TRBJ1-6 | TRBV20-1 | NA | NA | TGCAGTGCTAGAACGGCGTCCTCTCAATCTATTAATTCACCCCTCCACTTT | CSARTASSQSINSPLHF
TRBJ1-1 | TRBV19 | few | TRBD1 | TGTGCCAGTACCGAATCTTCGGGACAGGGGAACACTGAAGCTTTCTTT | CASTESSGQGNTEAFF
TRBJ1-2 | TRBV24-1 | many | TRBD1 | TGTGCCACCAGTGACCGGACAGGGGCGGACTATGGCTACACCTTC | CATSDRTGADYGYTF
TRBJ2-2 | TRBV29-1 | many | NA | TGCAGCGGGGAAACAGCCACTACGGAGGAGCTGTTTTTT | CSGETATTEELFF
TRBJ2-2 | TRBV19 | many | NA | TGTGCCAGTAGTATCGTCACCGGGGAGCTGTTTTTT | CASSIVTGELFF
TRBJ1-4 | TRBV11-2 | NA | NA | TGTGCCAGCAGCACCGGAGGGGCAACTAATGAAAAACTGTTTTTT | CASSTGGATNEKLFF
TRBJ2-7 | TRBV5-4 | NA | NA | TGTGCCAGCAGCTTATCGTGGGGGACCTCCTACGAGCAGTACTTC | CASSLSWGTSYEQYF
TRBJ1-1 | TRBV7-9 | NA | NA | TGTGCCAGCAGCCAGGGCTCGGGCGGTGCTTTCTTT | CASSQGSGGAFF
TRBJ1-6 | TRBV20-1 | NA | NA | TGCAGTGCTAGAGTTATGGGGAGGGACTCCTATAATTCACCCCTCCACTTT | CSARVMGRDSYNSPLHF